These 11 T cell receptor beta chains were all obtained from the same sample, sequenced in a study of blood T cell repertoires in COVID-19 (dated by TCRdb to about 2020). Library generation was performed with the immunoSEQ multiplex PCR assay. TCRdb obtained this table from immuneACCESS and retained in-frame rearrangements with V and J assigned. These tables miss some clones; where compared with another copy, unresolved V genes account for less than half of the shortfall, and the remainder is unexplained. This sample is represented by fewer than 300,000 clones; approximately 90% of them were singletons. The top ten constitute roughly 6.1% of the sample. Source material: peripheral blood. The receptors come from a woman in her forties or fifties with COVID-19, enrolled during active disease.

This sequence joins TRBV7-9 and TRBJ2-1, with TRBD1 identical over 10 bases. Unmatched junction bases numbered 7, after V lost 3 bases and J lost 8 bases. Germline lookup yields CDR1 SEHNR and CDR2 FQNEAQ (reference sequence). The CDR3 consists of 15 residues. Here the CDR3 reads CASSFGDRGGDEQFF. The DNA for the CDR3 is TGTGCCAGCAGCTTTGGGGACAGGGGTGGGGATGAGCAGTTCTTC. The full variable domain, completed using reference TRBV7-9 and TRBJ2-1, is DTGVSQNPRHKITKRGQNVTFRCDPISEHNRLYWYRQTLGQGPEFLTYFQNEAQLEKSRLLSDRFSAERPKGSFSTLEIQRTEQGDSAMYLCASSFGDRGGDEQFFGPGTRLTVL.

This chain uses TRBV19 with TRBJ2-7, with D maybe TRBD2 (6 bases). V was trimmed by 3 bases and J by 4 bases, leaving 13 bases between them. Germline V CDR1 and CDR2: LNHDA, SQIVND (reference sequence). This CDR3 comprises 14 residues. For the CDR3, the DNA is TGTGCCAGTAGTATCGGGGCCGGGGGTTACGAGCAGTACTTC. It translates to CASSIGAGGYEQYF. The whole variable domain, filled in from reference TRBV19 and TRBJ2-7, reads DGGITQSPKYLFRKEGQNVTLSCEQNLNHDAMYWYRQDPGQGLRLIYYSQIVNDFQKGDIAEGYSVSREKKESFPLTVTSAQKNPTAFYLCASSIGAGGYEQYFGPGTRLTVT.

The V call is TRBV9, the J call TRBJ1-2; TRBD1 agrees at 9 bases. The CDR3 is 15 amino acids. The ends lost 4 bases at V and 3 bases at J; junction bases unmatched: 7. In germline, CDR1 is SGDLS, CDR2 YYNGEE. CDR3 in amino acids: CASSLRDRADYGYTF. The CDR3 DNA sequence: TGTGCCAGCAGCCTCCGGGACAGGGCGGACTATGGCTACACCTTC.

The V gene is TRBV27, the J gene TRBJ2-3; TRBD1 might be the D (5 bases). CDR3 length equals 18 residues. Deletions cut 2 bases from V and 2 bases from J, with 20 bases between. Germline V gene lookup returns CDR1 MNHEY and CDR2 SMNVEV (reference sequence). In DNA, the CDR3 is TGTGCCAGCAGTTTAAAGCTGACCGGACACCCTAACACAGATACGCAGTATTTT. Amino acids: CASSLKLTGHPNTDTQYF.

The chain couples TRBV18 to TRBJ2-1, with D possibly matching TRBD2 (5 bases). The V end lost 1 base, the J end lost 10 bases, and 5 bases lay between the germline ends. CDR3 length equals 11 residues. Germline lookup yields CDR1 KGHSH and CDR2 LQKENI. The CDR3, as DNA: TGTGCCAGCTCACCACTAGCGGAGCAGTTCTTC. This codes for CASSPLAEQFF.

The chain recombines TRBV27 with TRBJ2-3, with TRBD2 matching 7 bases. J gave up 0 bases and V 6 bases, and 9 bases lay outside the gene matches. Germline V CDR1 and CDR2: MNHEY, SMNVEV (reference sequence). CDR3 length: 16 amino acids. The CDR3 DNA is TGTGCCAGCAGCCCGCGACTAGCCGCTAGCACAGATACGCAGTATTTT. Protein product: CASSPRLAASTDTQYF.

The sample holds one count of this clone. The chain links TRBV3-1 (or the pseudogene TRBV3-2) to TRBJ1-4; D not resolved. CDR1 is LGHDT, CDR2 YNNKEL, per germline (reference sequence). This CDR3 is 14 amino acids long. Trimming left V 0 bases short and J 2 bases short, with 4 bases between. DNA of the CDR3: TGTGCCAGCAGCCAAGACATCACTAATGAAAAACTGTTTTTT. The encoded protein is CASSQDITNEKLFF.

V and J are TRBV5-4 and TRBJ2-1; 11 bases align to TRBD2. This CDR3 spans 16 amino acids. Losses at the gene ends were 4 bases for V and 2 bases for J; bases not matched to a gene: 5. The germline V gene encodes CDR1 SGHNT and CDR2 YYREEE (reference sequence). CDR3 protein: CASSLTTSGTYNEQFF. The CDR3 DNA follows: TGTGCCAGCAGCCTTACGACTAGCGGGACCTACAATGAGCAGTTCTTC.

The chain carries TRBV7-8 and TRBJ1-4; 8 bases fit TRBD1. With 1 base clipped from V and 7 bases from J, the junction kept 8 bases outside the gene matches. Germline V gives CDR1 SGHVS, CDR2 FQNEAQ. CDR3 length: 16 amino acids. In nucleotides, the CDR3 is TGTGCCAGCAGCTTAGATCAAGGGACAGGTAGTGAAAAACTGTTTTTT. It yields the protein CASSLDQGTGSEKLFF. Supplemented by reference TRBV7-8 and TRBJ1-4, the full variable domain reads GAGVSQSPRYKVAKRGQDVALRCDPISGHVSLFWYQQALGQGPEFLTYFQNEAQLDKSGLPSDRFFAERPEGSVSTLKIQRTQQEDSAVYLCASSLDQGTGSEKLFFGSGTQLSVL.

CDR3 DNA: TGCGCCAGCAGCGGAGGGACAGGAGGATTCTACGAGCAGTACTTC. Translated: CASSGGTGGFYEQYF. The rearrangement uses TRBV5-1 and TRBJ2-7; TRBD1 matches 8 bases. The CDR3 covers 15 residues. CDR1 is SGHRS and CDR2 is YFSETQ in the germline V gene. V trimming: 4 bases; J trimming: 3 bases; junction bases outside the gene matches: 9.

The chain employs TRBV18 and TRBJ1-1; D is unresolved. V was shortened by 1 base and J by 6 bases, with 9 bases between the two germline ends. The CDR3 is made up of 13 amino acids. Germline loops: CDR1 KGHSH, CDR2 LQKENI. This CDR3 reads CASSPLLGPEAFF. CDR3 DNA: TGTGCCAGCTCACCACTTCTTGGCCCTGAAGCTTTCTTT.